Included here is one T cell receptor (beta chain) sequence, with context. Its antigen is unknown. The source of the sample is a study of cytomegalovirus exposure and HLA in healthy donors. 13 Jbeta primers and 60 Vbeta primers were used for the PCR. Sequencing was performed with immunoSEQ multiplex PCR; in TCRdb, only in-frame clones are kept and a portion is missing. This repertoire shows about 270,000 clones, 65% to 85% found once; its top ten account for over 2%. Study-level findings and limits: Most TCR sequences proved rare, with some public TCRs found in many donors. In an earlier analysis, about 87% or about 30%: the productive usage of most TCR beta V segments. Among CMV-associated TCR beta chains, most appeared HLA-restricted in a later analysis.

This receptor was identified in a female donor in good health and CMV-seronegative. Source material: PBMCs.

DNA of the CDR3: TGTGCCAGTAGTATAGGACAAGGAAACACCATATATTTT. Its protein is CASSIGQGNTIYF. J is TRBJ1-3 and V is TRBV19; D unclear. Trimming took off 1 base at V and 4 bases at J, with 5 bases between the two ends. Germline V gene lookup returns CDR1 LNHDA and CDR2 SQIVND (reference sequence). The CDR3 extends over 13 amino acids.